This TCR beta chain was identified during a study of cytomegalovirus exposure and HLA in healthy donors. Broader study findings: The study put about 180 TCR beta chains on its list as cytomegalovirus-associated.

Trimming took 3 bases from V and 4 from J; bases not matched to a gene: 5. The CDR3 has 14 amino acids. Per germline, CDR1 KGHSH and CDR2 LQKENI. This table comes from immunoSEQ multiplex PCR, and its TCRdb copy is limited to in-frame clones, with some not included. The sample gives 150,000 to 200,000 clones, just under 90% of which show up once; around 3.8% is in the top ten. A word on this clone: Its antigen is currently unknown.

The specimen was PBMCs. This TCR derives from a man aged 18 to 35 in good health and CMV-seropositive. V and J are TRBV18 and TRBJ2-7; 8 bases are a match to TRBD2. The CDR3 loop reads CASSPGAGGYEQYF. The CDR3 DNA sequence: TGTGCCAGCTCACCTGGCGCGGGAGGTTACGAGCAGTACTTC.